This T cell receptor beta chain was sequenced in a study of T-cell memory formation after mild COVID-19. MiXCR, applied by TCRdb to the 5' RACE reads, yields one record per CDR3 protein. Of roughly 43,000 distinct CDR3 sequences listed, 9.5% are singletons. In its sample, this clonotype was seen a few times. Sequenced: PBMCs or a T cell subset sorted from them (not recorded which). The TCR comes from an adult woman who had mild COVID-19 (a few samples of this study predate the infection). Cell type and time point are not known.

CDR3 sequence: CASSLSPQRGFTDTQYF. In DNA form, the CDR3 reads TGTGCCAGCAGCTTGAGCCCCCAGCGGGGTTTCACAGATACGCAGTATTTT. The chain recombines TRBV11-2 with TRBJ2-3, with 7 bases aligning to TRBD2. The CDR3 is 17 amino acids. From germline, CDR1 is SGHAT and CDR2 FQNNGV. The V segment lost 3 bases and the J segment 2 bases; nucleotides outside the gene matches: 11.